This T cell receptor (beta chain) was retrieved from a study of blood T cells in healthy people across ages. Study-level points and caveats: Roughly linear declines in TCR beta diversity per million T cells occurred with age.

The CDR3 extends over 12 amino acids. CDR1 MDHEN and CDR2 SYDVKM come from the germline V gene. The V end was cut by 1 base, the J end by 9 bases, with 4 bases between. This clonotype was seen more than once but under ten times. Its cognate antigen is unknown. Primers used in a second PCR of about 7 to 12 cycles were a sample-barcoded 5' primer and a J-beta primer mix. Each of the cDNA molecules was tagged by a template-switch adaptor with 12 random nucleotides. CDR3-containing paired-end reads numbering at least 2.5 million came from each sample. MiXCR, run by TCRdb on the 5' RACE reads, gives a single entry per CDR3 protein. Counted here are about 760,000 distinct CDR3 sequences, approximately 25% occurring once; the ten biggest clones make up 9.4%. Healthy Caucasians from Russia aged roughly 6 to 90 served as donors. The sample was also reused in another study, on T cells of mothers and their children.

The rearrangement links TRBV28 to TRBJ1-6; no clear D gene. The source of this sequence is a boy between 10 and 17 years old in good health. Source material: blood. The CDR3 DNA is TGTGCCAGCAGTTTATTTGGTTCACCCCTCCACTTT. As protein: CASSLFGSPLHF.